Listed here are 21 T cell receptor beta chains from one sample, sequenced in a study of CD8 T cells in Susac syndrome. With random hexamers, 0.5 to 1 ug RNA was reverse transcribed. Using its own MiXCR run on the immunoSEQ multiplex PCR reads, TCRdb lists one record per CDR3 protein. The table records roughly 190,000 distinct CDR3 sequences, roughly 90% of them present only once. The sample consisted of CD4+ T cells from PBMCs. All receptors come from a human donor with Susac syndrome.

The CDR3 DNA reads TGTGCCACCCGACCCCGACAGGGAACTGAAGCTTTCTTT. It is translated as CATRPRQGTEAFF. The V gene is TRBV6-6, the J gene TRBJ1-1; 7 nucleotides line up with TRBD1. CDR1 and CDR2 (germline): MNHNY, SVGAGI (reference sequence). J was trimmed by 5 bases and V by 10 bases; bases with no gene match: 10. CDR3 length: 13 residues.

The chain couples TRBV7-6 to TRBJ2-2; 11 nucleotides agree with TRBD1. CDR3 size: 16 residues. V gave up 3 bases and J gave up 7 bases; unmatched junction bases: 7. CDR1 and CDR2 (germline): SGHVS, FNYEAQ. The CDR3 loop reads CASSLDRGRLVGELFF. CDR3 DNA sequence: TGTGCCAGCAGCTTGGACAGGGGGCGCTTGGTCGGGGAGCTGTTTTTT.

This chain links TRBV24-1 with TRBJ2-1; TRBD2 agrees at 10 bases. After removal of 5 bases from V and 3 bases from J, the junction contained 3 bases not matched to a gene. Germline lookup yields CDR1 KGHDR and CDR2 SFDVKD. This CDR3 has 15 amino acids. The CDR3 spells CATSVAGGFYNEQFF. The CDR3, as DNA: TGTGCCACCAGTGTAGCGGGAGGATTCTACAATGAGCAGTTCTTC.

CDR3 loop: CASSYSDSDTDTQYF. The CDR3 DNA reads as TGTGCCAGCAGTTACTCTGACAGTGACACAGATACGCAGTATTTT. This chain links TRBV6-2 or TRBV6-3 with TRBJ2-3; weak D call: TRBD1 (5 bases). Germline CDR1 and CDR2: MNHEY and SVGEGT. The CDR3 has 15 residues. V was trimmed by 0 bases and J by 2 bases, leaving 9 bases between them.

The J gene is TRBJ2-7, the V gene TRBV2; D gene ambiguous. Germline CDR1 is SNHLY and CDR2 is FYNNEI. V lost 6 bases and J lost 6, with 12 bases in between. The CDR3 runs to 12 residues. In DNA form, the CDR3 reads TGTGCCAGCAGGATTAAAGGTGTCGAGCAGTACTTC. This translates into CASRIKGVEQYF.

CDR3 sequence (DNA): TGTGCCAGCAGTGATCCGGACAGGGGGCTAGCTTTCTTT. It is translated as CASSDPDRGLAFF. V usage is TRBV12-3 or TRBV12-4 and J usage is TRBJ1-1, with 11 nucleotides matching TRBD1. The junction had 6 bases not matched to a gene; V was cut back by 5 bases and J by 10 bases. CDR3 length: 13 amino acids.

The CDR3 DNA reads TGTGCCAGCAGCCAAGAGTCGGGGGGACTAGCGGCTCGGGTGTCCTACAATGAGCAGTTCTTC. Its protein is CASSQESGGLAARVSYNEQFF. The chain employs TRBV4-2 and TRBJ2-1; 11 bases are shared with TRBD2. The V segment lost 0 bases and the J segment 1 base; nucleotides outside the gene matches: 14. In germline, CDR1 is LGHNA, CDR2 YNFKEQ. The CDR3 runs 21 residues.

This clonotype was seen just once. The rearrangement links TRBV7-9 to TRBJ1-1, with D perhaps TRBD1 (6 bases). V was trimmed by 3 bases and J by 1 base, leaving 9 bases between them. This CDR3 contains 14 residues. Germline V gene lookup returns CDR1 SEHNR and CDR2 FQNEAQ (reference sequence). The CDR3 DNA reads TGTGCCAGCAGCTTCCGGACAGAGAACACTGAAGCTTTCTTT. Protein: CASSFRTENTEAFF.

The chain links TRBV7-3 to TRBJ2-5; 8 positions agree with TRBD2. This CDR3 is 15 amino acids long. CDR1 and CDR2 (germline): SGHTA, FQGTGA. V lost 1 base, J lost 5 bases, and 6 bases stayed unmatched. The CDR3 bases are TGTGCCAGCAGCTTAAACGGGGGGGCCGGGGAGACCCAGTACTTC. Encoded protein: CASSLNGGAGETQYF. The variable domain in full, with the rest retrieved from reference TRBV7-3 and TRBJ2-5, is GAGVSQTPSNKVTEKGKYVELRCDPISGHTALYWYRQSLGQGPEFLIYFQGTGAADDSGLPNDRFFAVRPEGSVSTLKIQRTERGDSAVYLCASSLNGGAGETQYFGPGTRLLVL.

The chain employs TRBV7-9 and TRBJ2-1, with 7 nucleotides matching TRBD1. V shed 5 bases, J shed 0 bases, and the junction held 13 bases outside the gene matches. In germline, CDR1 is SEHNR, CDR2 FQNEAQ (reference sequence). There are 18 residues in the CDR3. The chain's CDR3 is CASSPTGVGASSYNEQFF. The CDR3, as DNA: TGTGCCAGCAGCCCCACAGGGGTTGGGGCTAGCTCCTACAATGAGCAGTTCTTC.

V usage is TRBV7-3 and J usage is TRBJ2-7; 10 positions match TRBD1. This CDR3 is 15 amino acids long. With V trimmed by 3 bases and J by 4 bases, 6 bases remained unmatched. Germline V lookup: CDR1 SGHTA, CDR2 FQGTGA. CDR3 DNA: TGTGCCAGCAGCTTCTCCGGGACAGGGGCGTACGAGCAGTACTTC. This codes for CASSFSGTGAYEQYF.

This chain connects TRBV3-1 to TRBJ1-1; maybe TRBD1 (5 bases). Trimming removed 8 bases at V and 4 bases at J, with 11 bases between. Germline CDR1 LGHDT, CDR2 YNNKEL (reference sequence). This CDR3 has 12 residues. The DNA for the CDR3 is TGTGCCAGCCGGAGGGGTGCCACTGAAGCTTTCTTT. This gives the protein CASRRGATEAFF.

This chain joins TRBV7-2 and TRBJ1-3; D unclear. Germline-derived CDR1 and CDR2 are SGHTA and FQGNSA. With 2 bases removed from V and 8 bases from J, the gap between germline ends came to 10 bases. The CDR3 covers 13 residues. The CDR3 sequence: CASSLILADTIYF. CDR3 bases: TGTGCCAGCAGCTTAATCCTGGCCGACACCATATATTTT. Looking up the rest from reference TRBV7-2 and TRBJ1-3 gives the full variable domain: GAGVSQSPSNKVTEKGKDVELRCDPISGHTALYWYRQSLGQGLEFLIYFQGNSAPDKSGLPSDRFSAERTGGSVSTLTIQRTQQEDSAVYLCASSLILADTIYFGEGSWLTVV.

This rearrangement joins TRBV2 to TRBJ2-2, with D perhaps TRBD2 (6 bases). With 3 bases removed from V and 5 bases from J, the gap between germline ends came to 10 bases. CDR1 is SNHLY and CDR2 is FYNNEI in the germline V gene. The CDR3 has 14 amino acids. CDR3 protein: CASSDGRLTGELFF. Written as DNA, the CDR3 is TGTGCCAGCAGTGACGGGAGATTGACCGGGGAGCTGTTTTTT. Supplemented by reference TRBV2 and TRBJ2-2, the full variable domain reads EPEVTQTPSHQVTQMGQEVILRCVPISNHLYFYWYRQILGQKVEFLVSFYNNEISEKSEIFDDQFSVERPDGSNFTLKIRSTKLEDSAMYFCASSDGRLTGELFFGEGSRLTVL.

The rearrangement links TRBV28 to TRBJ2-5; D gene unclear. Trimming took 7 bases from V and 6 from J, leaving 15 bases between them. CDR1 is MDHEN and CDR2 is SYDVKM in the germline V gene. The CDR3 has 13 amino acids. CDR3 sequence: CASTGLSFQTQYF. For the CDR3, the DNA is TGTGCCAGCACCGGATTGTCCTTTCAGACCCAGTACTTC.

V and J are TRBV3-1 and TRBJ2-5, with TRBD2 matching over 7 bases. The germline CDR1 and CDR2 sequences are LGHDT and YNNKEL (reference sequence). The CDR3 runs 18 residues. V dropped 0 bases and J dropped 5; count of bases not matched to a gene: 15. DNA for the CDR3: TGTGCCAGCAGCCAAGATCTAGCCCGGGCCGCGGGGGTGGAGACCCAGTACTTC. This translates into CASSQDLARAAGVETQYF.

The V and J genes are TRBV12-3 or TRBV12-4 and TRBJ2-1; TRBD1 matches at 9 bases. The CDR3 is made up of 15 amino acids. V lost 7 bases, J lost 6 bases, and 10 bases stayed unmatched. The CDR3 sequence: CASTQTGGAGNEQFF. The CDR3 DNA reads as TGTGCCAGCACCCAAACAGGGGGCGCAGGCAATGAGCAGTTCTTC.

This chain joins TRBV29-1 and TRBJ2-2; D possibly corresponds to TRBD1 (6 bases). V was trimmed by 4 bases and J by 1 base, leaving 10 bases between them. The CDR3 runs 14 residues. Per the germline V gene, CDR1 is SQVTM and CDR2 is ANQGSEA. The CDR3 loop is CSVVFRGNTGELFF. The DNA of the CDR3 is TGCAGCGTTGTGTTCAGGGGGAACACCGGGGAGCTGTTTTTT.

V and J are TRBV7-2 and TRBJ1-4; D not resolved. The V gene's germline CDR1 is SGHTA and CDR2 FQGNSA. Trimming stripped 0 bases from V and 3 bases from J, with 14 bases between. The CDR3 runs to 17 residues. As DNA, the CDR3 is TGTGCCAGCAGCTTAGCTGGGATGGCAGGATCTAATGAAAAACTGTTTTTT. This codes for CASSLAGMAGSNEKLFF.

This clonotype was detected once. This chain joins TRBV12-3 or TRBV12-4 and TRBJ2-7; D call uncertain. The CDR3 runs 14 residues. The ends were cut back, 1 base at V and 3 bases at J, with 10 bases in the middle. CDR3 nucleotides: TGTGCCAGCAGTTTAGATACTGATTACTACGAGCAGTACTTC. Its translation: CASSLDTDYYEQYF.

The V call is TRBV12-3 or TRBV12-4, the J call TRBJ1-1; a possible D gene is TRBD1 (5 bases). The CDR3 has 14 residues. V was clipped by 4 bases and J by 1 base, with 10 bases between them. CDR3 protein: CASSSSDTNTEAFF. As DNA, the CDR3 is TGTGCCAGCAGTTCGTCGGACACGAACACTGAAGCTTTCTTT.